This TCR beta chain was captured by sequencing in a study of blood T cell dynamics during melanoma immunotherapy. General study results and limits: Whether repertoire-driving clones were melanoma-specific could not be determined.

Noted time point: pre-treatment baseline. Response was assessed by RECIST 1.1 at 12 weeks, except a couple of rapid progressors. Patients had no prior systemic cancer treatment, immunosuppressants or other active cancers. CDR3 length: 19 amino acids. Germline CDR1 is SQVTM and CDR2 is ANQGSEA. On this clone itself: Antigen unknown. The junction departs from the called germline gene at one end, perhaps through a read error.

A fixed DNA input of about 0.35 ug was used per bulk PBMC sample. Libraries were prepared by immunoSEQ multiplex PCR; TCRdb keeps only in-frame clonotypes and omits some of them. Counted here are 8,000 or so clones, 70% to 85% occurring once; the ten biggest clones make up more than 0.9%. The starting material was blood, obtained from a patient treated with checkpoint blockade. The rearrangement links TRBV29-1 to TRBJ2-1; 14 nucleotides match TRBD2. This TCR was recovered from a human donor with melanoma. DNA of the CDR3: TGCGGCGTTGAAGGTCGACTAGCGGGAGGGCGGATCTCCTACAATGAGCAGTTCTTC. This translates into CGVEGRLAGGRISYNEQFF.